Listed below are T cell receptor beta chains from one sample, sequenced in a study of blood T cell repertoires in COVID-19. Only in-frame clones appear in the TCRdb table, and some are missing; sequencing was by immunoSEQ multiplex PCR. The table has more than 150,000 clones, about 90% seen once. The sample consisted of PBMCs or T cells enriched from blood (not recorded which). These receptors were collected from a woman in her forties or fifties who had recovered from COVID-19. Each CDR3 is given with its conserved first and last residue. The D gene is left open where the match is weak. Clone size, where shown, is once, few, many, or a class for clones that have expanded.

d_call,clone_size,v_call,j_call,cdr3_length,cdr3_aa
-,-,TRBV4-1,TRBJ2-7,14,CASSQDPTRSEQYF
TRBD1,-,TRBV7-2,TRBJ1-2,14,CASSRSGTDYGYTF
-,few,TRBV7-8,TRBJ2-2,15,CASSLARLVLGELFF
TRBD2,once,TRBV7-6,TRBJ2-5,16,CASSLGLAGGQETQYF
-,-,TRBV7-9,TRBJ1-3,14,CASTGSGAINTIYF
-,-,TRBV28,TRBJ2-7,15,CASSLFGARSYEQYF
TRBD1,-,TRBV5-4,TRBJ1-3,15,CASSMGQVSGNTIYF
TRBD1,-,TRBV28,TRBJ2-6,17,CASSQKTGGPGANVLTF
TRBD1,-,TRBV19,TRBJ1-5,15,CATTGTGNSNQPQHF
-,-,TRBV21-1,TRBJ1-3,21,CASSNRLRGVAGVLSGNTIYF
TRBD2,-,TRBV30,TRBJ2-7,13,CAWSVAGSYEQYF
TRBD2,-,TRBV11-2,TRBJ2-1,16,CASSPISGTFTNEQFF
TRBD2,once,TRBV29-1,TRBJ2-1,16,CSVDNFGTSGSDEQFF
-,-,TRBV5-1,TRBJ2-1,16,CASSGWSSGHYNEQFF
TRBD2,-,TRBV15,TRBJ2-3,15,CATSIVAGSTDTQYF
-,-,TRBV15,TRBJ1-4,16,CATSRDLVTRREKLFF
-,-,TRBV7-2,TRBJ2-7,14,CASSLGPARNEQYF
-,-,TRBV30,TRBJ1-2,13,CAWSVNSFYGYTF
TRBD2,few,TRBV11-2,TRBJ2-1,18,CASSLDSTGTSLYNEQFF
-,-,TRBV28,TRBJ1-5,12,CASRQVDQPQHF
TRBD2,-,TRBV11-2,TRBJ2-2,16,CASSPGLGNFVGELFF
-,-,TRBV15,TRBJ1-6,15,CATSRDTPPGSPLHF
-,-,TRBV21-1,TRBJ2-7,13,CASSKEAGNEQYF
-,-,TRBV11-3,TRBJ2-1,14,CASSLVSGYNEQFF
TRBD1,-,TRBV7-2,TRBJ2-5,14,CASSSRQGQETQYF
-,-,TRBV12-5,TRBJ2-7,14,CASGLAQGDYEQYF